The entry below gives a single T cell receptor (beta chain) sequence along with its context. The data derive from a study of low-dose radiotherapy and immunotherapy resistance in tumors. Time point: before trial treatment. The PCR that amplified TCRs ran for about 18 cycles, relying on a constant-region primer and a V-primer adapter. MiXCR, applied by TCRdb to the reads, yields one record per CDR3 protein. Among tens of thousands of distinct CDR3 sequences listed, about an eighth were seen once. The CDR3 is 15 amino acids. Germline V CDR1 and CDR2: SGHRS, YFSETQ. The V segment lost 4 bases and the J segment 5 bases; nucleotides outside the gene matches: 8.

The V gene is TRBV5-1, the J gene TRBJ2-7; 11 positions agree with TRBD2. The TCR sequence derives from a female donor with ovarian cancer. The sequenced sample was PBMCs, obtained before treatment. The CDR3 loop is CASSQTSGRTNEQYF. The CDR3, as DNA: TGCGCCAGCAGCCAAACTAGCGGGAGAACTAACGAGCAGTACTTC.